The T cell receptor beta chain described here comes from a study of molecular identifiers for immune sequencing clone quantification. Note on this clonotype: The antigen remains undetermined. At one of its ends the junction is not consistent with the germline gene, which may arise from a read error.

TCRdb redid the calling of the PCR reads with MiXCR, one entry per CDR3 protein. This sample has about half a million distinct CDR3 sequences, with around 23% found just once. Per germline, CDR1 MNHEY and CDR2 SVGEGT. The CDR3 spans 13 residues. Study-wide findings and caveats: Because of identical TCR molecules sharing a barcode, sizes of highly expanded clones could be underestimated.

The rearrangement joins TRBV6-2 or TRBV6-3 to TRBJ1-4; D is uncertain. The source of this sequence is a human donor in good health. Some libraries in this study had Jurkat cell RNA spiked in. The material sequenced was naive CD8+ T cells from blood, with Jurkat cell RNA spiked in. The sample's subset: FACS-sorted CD8+CD4-CCR7+CD45RA+ naive T cells. Here the CDR3 reads CASSYFAEAVRIF. The CDR3 region has the DNA TGTGCCAGCAGTTACTTTGCAGAGGCAGTTCGGATTTTT.